Below are 28 T cell receptor beta chains sequenced from a single sample in a study of shared T cell receptors in the human thymus. Here immunoSEQ multiplex PCR was the method, and the copy in TCRdb shows in-frame clones only, minus some. There are about 660,000 clones in the sample; roughly 88% occur only once, and about 0.01% lies in the top ten. Separately, the same data were catalogued under a study of human thymus T cells.

The material sequenced was thymocytes. The receptor source for this set is a boy younger than two with a congenital heart defect.

V and J are TRBV4-3 and TRBJ2-7; 9 bases fit TRBD2. CDR1 and CDR2 (germline): LGHNA, YSLEER. V dropped 4 bases and J dropped 5; count of bases not matched to a gene: 12. CDR3 length: 16 amino acids. The chain's CDR3 is CASSRREGLASHEQYF. The CDR3 DNA reads as TGCGCCAGCAGCCGAAGAGAGGGACTAGCTTCCCACGAGCAGTACTTC.

V gene TRBV5-1 combines with J gene TRBJ2-3; possible D gene TRBD1, 9 bases. This CDR3 spans 19 amino acids. V was trimmed by 1 base and J by 1 base, leaving 22 bases between them. The germline CDR1 and CDR2 sequences are SGHRS and YFSETQ. CDR3 sequence reads: CASSLRGGQGSGRTDTQYF. The CDR3 DNA sequence: TGCGCCAGCAGCTTGCGGGGGGGACAGGGAAGCGGGCGCACAGATACGCAGTATTTT.

The genes are TRBV10-3 and TRBJ2-7; D uncertain. Germline V gene sequence: CDR1 ENHRY, CDR2 SYGVKD. The CDR3 is 12 residues long. Trimming shortened V by 6 bases and J by 1 base, and 7 bases separated the two germline ends. CDR3 bases: TGTGCCATCAGCGCCAGGTCCTACGAGCAGTACTTC. Protein: CAISARSYEQYF.

The genes are TRBV15 and TRBJ2-7, with 7 bases aligning to TRBD1. This CDR3 has 16 amino acids. Germline CDR1 LNHNV, CDR2 YYDKDF (reference sequence). J gave up 3 bases and V 2 bases, and 10 bases lay outside the gene matches. The CDR3 spells CATSRHPGQTIYEQYF. CDR3 sequence (DNA): TGTGCCACCAGCAGACATCCGGGACAGACAATCTACGAGCAGTACTTC. Filled out from reference TRBV15 and TRBJ2-7, the complete variable domain reads DAMVIQNPRYQVTQFGKPVTLSCSQTLNHNVMYWYQQKSSQAPKLLFHYYDKDFNNEADTPDNFQSRRPNTSFCFLDIRSPGLGDTAMYLCATSRHPGQTIYEQYFGPGTRLTVT.

The chain carries TRBV5-1 and TRBJ2-3; a possible D gene is TRBD1 (5 bases). CDR3 length: 16 amino acids. Germline CDR1 SGHRS, CDR2 YFSETQ. V gave up 6 bases and J gave up 3 bases, with 20 bases separating them. The CDR3 region has the DNA TGCGCCAGCACCAATGACTCAGGGTTAGGGACAGATACGCAGTATTTT. This gives the protein CASTNDSGLGTDTQYF.

This chain uses TRBV4-3 with TRBJ2-1; a weak D match, TRBD1 (7 bases). CDR3 length equals 15 residues. Germline CDR1 is LGHNA and CDR2 is YSLEER. With 4 bases removed from V and 6 bases from J, the gap between germline ends came to 16 bases. This CDR3 reads CASSPFVRGANEQFF. DNA of the CDR3: TGCGCCAGCAGCCCTTTTGTCAGGGGGGCCAATGAGCAGTTCTTC.

The chain has TRBV7-2 and TRBJ1-2, with 7 bases matching TRBD1. Trimming cost V 5 bases and J 8 bases; bases outside gene matches: 14. The CDR3 consists of 15 residues. Germline V gene data show CDR1 as SGHTA and CDR2 as FQGNSA. Here the CDR3 reads CASSRRQGPFEGYTF. For the CDR3, the DNA is TGTGCCAGCAGCCGCCGACAGGGACCTTTTGAGGGCTACACCTTC.

V usage is TRBV4-1 and J usage is TRBJ2-3; maybe TRBD2 (6 bases). The CDR3 consists of 16 residues. Looked up from germline, CDR1 is MGHRA and CDR2 is YSYEKL. The V end lost 1 base, the J end lost 2 bases, and 13 bases lay between the germline ends. DNA for the CDR3: TGCGCCAGCAGCCAAGTTACGGGGGACCCCACAGATACGCAGTATTTT. Protein product: CASSQVTGDPTDTQYF.

The chain links TRBV9 to TRBJ2-7; D not certain. CDR1 SGDLS and CDR2 YYNGEE come from the germline V gene. V was shortened by 5 bases and J by 5 bases, with 23 bases between the two germline ends. The CDR3 loop spans 16 amino acids. CDR3 sequence (DNA): TGTGCCAGCAGAGAGAGAGGTCCGCGTCTTATCAACGAGCAGTACTTC. Translated: CASRERGPRLINEQYF.

The gene calls are TRBV27 and TRBJ2-7, with TRBD2 matching 13 bases. Looked up from germline, CDR1 is MNHEY and CDR2 is SMNVEV (reference sequence). CDR3 length equals 17 residues. J was trimmed by 2 bases and V by 4 bases; bases with no gene match: 8. CDR3 sequence reads: CASSSGTSGTYPYEQYF. Here the CDR3 DNA reads TGTGCCAGCAGTTCCGGGACTAGCGGGACCTACCCCTACGAGCAGTACTTC.

V is TRBV9 and J is TRBJ2-7; 7 positions agree with TRBD2. CDR1 and CDR2 from the germline V gene are SGDLS and YYNGEE. Unmatched junction bases numbered 6, after V lost 4 bases and J lost 5 bases. The CDR3 is 13 amino acids. The CDR3 sequence: CASSTAGGNEQYF. The CDR3 nucleotides read TGTGCCAGCAGCACCGCCGGGGGGAACGAGCAGTACTTC.

The chain joins TRBV28 to TRBJ1-1, with TRBD1 as a possible D gene (5 bases). Germline CDR1 and CDR2: MDHEN and SYDVKM. Trimming took 7 bases from V and 1 from J, leaving 10 bases between them. The CDR3 spans 13 residues. The chain's CDR3 is CASMAGQNTEAFF. The CDR3 nucleotides are TGTGCCAGCATGGCAGGGCAGAACACTGAAGCTTTCTTT.

The gene calls are TRBV4-2 and TRBJ2-3, with 9 nucleotides matching TRBD2. Germline V gene lookup returns CDR1 LGHNA and CDR2 YNFKEQ. Trimming removed 4 bases from V and 5 bases from J; junction bases left unmatched: 22. The CDR3 extends over 20 amino acids. CDR3 residues: CASSRGGVAGVRDQRDTQYF. The CDR3 DNA sequence: TGTGCCAGCAGCCGGGGAGGGGTAGCGGGAGTTCGGGACCAACGAGATACGCAGTATTTT.

This chain connects TRBV5-4 to TRBJ2-3; 11 bases match TRBD2. CDR3 length: 15 amino acids. After removal of 0 bases from V and 5 bases from J, the junction contained 2 bases not matched to a gene. CDR1 is SGHNT and CDR2 is YYREEE in the germline V gene (reference sequence). The CDR3 protein is CASSLELAGVDTQYF. In DNA, the CDR3 is TGTGCCAGCAGCTTGGAACTAGCGGGGGTAGATACGCAGTATTTT.

This rearrangement joins TRBV7-9 to TRBJ2-1, with 11 bases lining up with TRBD2. In germline, CDR1 is SEHNR, CDR2 FQNEAQ (reference sequence). The CDR3 runs to 18 residues. V was clipped by 1 base and J by 6 bases; unmatched bases: 11. CDR3 residues: CASSLEVAGGPGGNEQFF. In DNA form, the CDR3 reads TGTGCCAGCAGCTTAGAGGTAGCGGGAGGGCCGGGGGGCAATGAGCAGTTCTTC.

This rearrangement joins TRBV5-6 to TRBJ2-7, with TRBD2 matching over 9 bases. With 3 bases clipped from V and 3 bases from J, the junction kept 4 bases outside the gene matches. The germline gives CDR1 SGHDT, CDR2 YYEEEE. This CDR3 comprises 14 residues. DNA for the CDR3: TGTGCCAGCAGCTCTAGCGGGACGAGCTACGAGCAGTACTTC. Protein product: CASSSSGTSYEQYF.

The V and J genes are TRBV21-1 and TRBJ1-1. TRBV21-1 is reported as a pseudogene. The CDR3 covers 16 residues. The CDR3 nucleotides read TGTGCCAGCAGCAAAAAAGGAAAGGAAAGGGACTCTGAAGCTTTCTTT. Its translation is CASSKKGKERDSEAFF.

V usage is TRBV15 and J usage is TRBJ1-1; D is uncertain. The V end was cut by 1 base, the J end by 3 bases, with 6 bases between. Germline V gene sequence: CDR1 LNHNV, CDR2 YYDKDF (reference sequence). The CDR3 runs 13 residues. CDR3 sequence: CATSRAEDTEAFF. CDR3 bases: TGTGCCACCAGCAGAGCCGAGGACACTGAAGCTTTCTTT.

In the case of this clone: A read error may account for a junction end that differs from germline. The rearrangement joins TRBV7-7 to TRBJ2-5, with D uncertain. The CDR3 runs 14 residues. Germline loops: CDR1 SSHAT, CDR2 FNYEAQ (reference sequence). CDR3 DNA sequence: TGTGCTAGCAGCGCCGACAAGGACCAAGAGACCCAGTACTTC. Encoded protein: CASSADKDQETQYF.

The chain combines TRBV12-5 with TRBJ2-7; D gene uncertain. The CDR3 is 14 residues long. The germline V gene encodes CDR1 LGHNT and CDR2 FRNRAP. V was shortened by 7 bases and J by 2 bases, with 15 bases between the two germline ends. CDR3 nucleotide sequence: TGTGCTAGTGACCTCGGTGGCCGGGCCTACGAGCAGTACTTC. This codes for CASDLGGRAYEQYF.

The V call is TRBV7-4, the J call TRBJ1-2; 7 bases match TRBD1. CDR3 length: 14 amino acids. V shed 11 bases and J 8 bases; nucleotides not matched to a gene: 17. Germline-derived CDR1 and CDR2 are SGHVT and SQSDAQ. The CDR3 sequence is CAVRALSVQGGYTF. The CDR3 nucleotides read TGTGCCGTGAGGGCCCTGTCCGTACAGGGGGGCTACACCTTC. Complete variable domain (other parts from reference TRBV7-4 and TRBJ1-2): GAGVSQSPRYKVAKRGRDVALRCDSISGHVTLYWYRQTLGQGSEVLTYSQSDAQRDKSGRPSGRFSAERPERSVSTLKIQRTEQGDSAVYLCAVRALSVQGGYTFGSGTRLTVV.

V is TRBV7-2 and J is TRBJ2-7, with 7 bases matching TRBD2. The CDR3 covers 19 residues. The germline gives CDR1 SGHTA, CDR2 FQGNSA. The junction had 17 bases not matched to a gene; V was cut back by 3 bases and J by 0 bases. The CDR3 DNA reads TGTGCCAGCAGCTTCTCAGTCCCGGGACTACAACCCGGCTCCTACGAGCAGTACTTC. It yields the protein CASSFSVPGLQPGSYEQYF.

The chain uses TRBV15 and TRBJ2-7; D might be TRBD2 (6 bases). In germline, CDR1 is LNHNV, CDR2 YYDKDF (reference sequence). Trimming shortened V by 0 bases and J by 12 bases, and 15 bases separated the two germline ends. The CDR3 sequence is 13 residues long. CDR3 region: CATSRDPGGSRYF. The CDR3 DNA reads TGTGCCACCAGCAGAGATCCCGGGGGTTCTAGGTACTTC.

J is TRBJ1-5 and V is TRBV4-1, with D possibly being TRBD1 (6 bases). The V end was cut by 1 base, the J end by 5 bases, with 12 bases between. Germline assignment: CDR1 MGHRA and CDR2 YSYEKL. The CDR3 is 15 residues long. Here the CDR3 DNA reads TGCGCCAGCAGCCAAGGGACAGCGAGCGATCAGCCCCAGCATTTT. This codes for CASSQGTASDQPQHF.

This sequence joins TRBV28 and TRBJ2-3; 9 nucleotides align to TRBD2. The ends lost 2 bases at V and 3 bases at J; junction bases unmatched: 9. Per germline, CDR1 MDHEN and CDR2 SYDVKM. This CDR3 has 17 amino acids. The chain's CDR3 is CASSLRASGNETDTQYF. For the CDR3, the DNA is TGTGCCAGCAGTTTAAGGGCTAGCGGGAACGAAACAGATACGCAGTATTTT.

The V call is TRBV7-9, the J call TRBJ2-5, with D possibly being TRBD2 (6 bases). CDR1 is SEHNR and CDR2 is FQNEAQ in the germline V gene (reference sequence). With 3 bases removed from V and 1 base from J, the gap between germline ends came to 12 bases. The CDR3 sequence is 15 residues long. The CDR3 loop reads CASSFIRGIQETQYF. In DNA, the CDR3 is TGTGCCAGCAGCTTTATCCGCGGGATCCAAGAGACCCAGTACTTC. Together with reference TRBV7-9 and TRBJ2-5, the CDR3 gives the full variable domain: DTGVSQNPRHKITKRGQNVTFRCDPISEHNRLYWYRQTLGQGPEFLTYFQNEAQLEKSRLLSDRFSAERPKGSFSTLEIQRTEQGDSAMYLCASSFIRGIQETQYFGPGTRLLVL.

This rearrangement joins TRBV5-1 to TRBJ2-6; 9 bases fit TRBD1. The CDR3 loop spans 19 amino acids. The germline V gene has CDR1 SGHRS and CDR2 YFSETQ. V was pared by 4 bases and J by 3 bases, with 14 bases of the junction left unmatched. Here the CDR3 DNA reads TGCGCCAGCAGCCAAGGGACAGGGTGGAGGGATCGTGGGGCCAACGTCCTGACTTTC. This gives the protein CASSQGTGWRDRGANVLTF.

There are a few counts of this clone. This chain joins TRBV5-6 and TRBJ2-1, with D possibly being TRBD2 (5 bases). CDR3 length: 16 amino acids. Germline CDR1 and CDR2: SGHDT and YYEEEE. V lost 3 bases to trimming and J lost 3 bases, with 16 bases between them. In nucleotides, the CDR3 is TGTGCCAGCAGCTCCATTTCCGGCGGGCGCTACAATGAGCAGTTCTTC. This gives the protein CASSSISGGRYNEQFF.